Following are 27 T cell receptor beta chains from one sample sequenced in a study of control samples from healthy donors and cancer patients. The protocol was immunoSEQ multiplex PCR, while the TCRdb copy is restricted to in-frame clones and leaves out a portion. The sample carries roughly 130,000 clones, approximately 90% recorded once. The source material was blood. These receptor sequences come from a man over 45 in good health.

V gene TRBV18 combines with J gene TRBJ2-7, with 7 nucleotides matching TRBD2. This CDR3 is built from 16 residues. Trimming removed 0 bases from V and 2 bases from J; junction bases left unmatched: 7. Germline V gives CDR1 KGHSH, CDR2 LQKENI. The CDR3 coding sequence is TGTGCCAGCTCACCACCGGGAGGGCGCCTCCCCTACGAGCAGTACTTC. Encoded protein: CASSPPGGRLPYEQYF.

The V call is TRBV9, the J call TRBJ2-5; 10 bases are shared with TRBD1. CDR1 is SGDLS and CDR2 is YYNGEE in the germline V gene. J lost 4 bases, V lost 4 bases, and 10 bases had no gene match. This CDR3 contains 16 residues. The DNA of the CDR3 is TGTGCCAGCAGCCCAACCGGGACAGGGGAGGGAGAGACCCAGTACTTC. This encodes CASSPTGTGEGETQYF.

This clone was counted between two and nine times. The chain links TRBV5-5 to TRBJ2-3; D call uncertain. The CDR3 contains 13 residues. Trimming left V 4 bases short and J 4 bases short, with 10 bases between. In germline, CDR1 is SGHKS, CDR2 YYEKEE (reference sequence). This CDR3 is CASSITVPDTQYF. CDR3 nucleotide sequence: TGTGCCAGCAGCATTACCGTCCCAGATACGCAGTATTTT.

This chain links TRBV12-5 with TRBJ2-2, with TRBD2 matching over 8 bases. The germline gives CDR1 LGHNT, CDR2 FRNRAP. The V and J ends lost 9 bases and 7 bases, in that order; junction bases with no gene match: 13. The CDR3 extends over 15 amino acids. CDR3 coding DNA: TGTGCTAGCCAAGGACCGGGACTAGGGTACGGGGAGCTGTTTTTT. Translating gives CASQGPGLGYGELFF.

The chain is built from TRBV11-3 and TRBJ2-7; the D is unclear. Germline lookup yields CDR1 SGHNT and CDR2 YENEEA. Trimming pared 3 bases from V and 1 base from J, leaving 7 bases between. The CDR3 runs to 13 residues. CDR3 nucleotides: TGTGCCAGCAGCTTGGACCCATCCTACGAGCAGTACTTC. Translating gives CASSLDPSYEQYF.

This clone was recorded only once. This chain uses TRBV6-5 with TRBJ1-5, with 8 nucleotides matching TRBD1. Per germline, CDR1 MNHEY and CDR2 SVGAGI. V dropped 4 bases and J dropped 3; count of bases not matched to a gene: 5. This CDR3 region has 15 residues. This CDR3 reads CASSWDRRDNQPQHF. CDR3 bases: TGTGCCAGCAGTTGGGACAGGCGGGACAATCAGCCCCAGCATTTT.

The chain combines TRBV6-6 with TRBJ1-6; D is perhaps TRBD1 (5 bases). Trimming cost V 5 bases and J 6 bases, with 20 bases left between them. CDR1 and CDR2 from the germline V gene are MNHNY and SVGAGI (reference sequence). The CDR3 is 17 residues long. CDR3 amino acids: CASSQSPPGWGNSPLHF. Here the CDR3 DNA reads TGTGCCAGCAGTCAATCACCCCCAGGGTGGGGTAATTCACCCCTCCACTTT.

In the case of this clone: An end of the junction differs from the germline gene, which may be a read error. The J gene is TRBJ1-2, the V gene TRBV9; D is perhaps TRBD1 (5 bases). The CDR3 is made up of 15 amino acids. Germline assignment: CDR1 SGDLS and CDR2 YYNGEE. The CDR3 region is CASSGDDRINNGYTF. CDR3 coding DNA: TGTGCCAGCAGCGGTGATGACAGAATTAACAATGGCTACACCTTC. Full variable domain (missing parts from reference TRBV9 and TRBJ1-2): DSGVTQTPKHLITATGQRVTLRCSPRSGDLSVYWYQQSLDQGLQFLIQYYNGEERAKGNILERFSAQQFPDLHSELNLSSLELGDSALYFCASSGDDRINNGYTFGSGTRLTVV.

V usage is TRBV25-1 and J usage is TRBJ1-3; unclear D gene. V was pared by 5 bases and J by 7 bases, with 18 bases between. Germline V gene lookup returns CDR1 MGHDK and CDR2 SYGVNS. The CDR3 is 15 residues long. CDR3 residues: CASSPGESLRNTIYF. For the CDR3, the DNA is TGTGCCAGCAGTCCCGGGGAGAGTCTTAGGAACACCATATATTTT.

The gene calls are TRBV5-5 and TRBJ2-7; D call uncertain. Trimming cost V 4 bases and J 6 bases, with 8 bases left between them. The germline V gene encodes CDR1 SGHKS and CDR2 YYEKEE (reference sequence). The length of the CDR3 is 11 residues. The CDR3 here is CASSRLSEQYF. The CDR3 DNA sequence: TGTGCCAGCAGCCGCCTCAGCGAGCAGTACTTC.

The chain recombines TRBV4-1 with TRBJ2-3, with TRBD2 matching over 10 bases. V dropped 2 bases and J dropped 6; count of bases not matched to a gene: 2. Germline V gives CDR1 MGHRA, CDR2 YSYEKL. There are 14 residues in the CDR3. The CDR3 DNA reads TGCGCCAGCAGCCAACGGACTAGCGGCGATACGCAGTATTTT. It yields the protein CASSQRTSGDTQYF.

The chain recombines TRBV6-1 with TRBJ1-2, with TRBD1 identical over 7 bases. CDR3 length equals 15 residues. The germline V gene encodes CDR1 MNHNS and CDR2 SASEGT. The ends lost 2 bases at V and 2 bases at J; junction bases unmatched: 5. Here the CDR3 DNA reads TGTGCCAGCAGTGAACCCCCGACAGGGAACTATGGCTACACCTTC. Encoded protein: CASSEPPTGNYGYTF.

The V gene is TRBV27, the J gene TRBJ1-2; no definite D call. This CDR3 has 14 amino acids. Germline-derived CDR1 and CDR2 are MNHEY and SMNVEV (reference sequence). With 2 bases removed from V and 14 bases from J, the gap between germline ends came to 21 bases. This CDR3 reads CASSLRPEYHMWTF. DNA of the CDR3: TGTGCCAGCAGTTTACGTCCCGAGTATCATATGTGGACCTTC.

The chain carries TRBV5-8 and TRBJ2-7, with TRBD1 identical over 9 bases. Germline V gene sequence: CDR1 SGHTS, CDR2 YDEGEE. Trimming removed 4 bases from V and 6 bases from J; junction bases left unmatched: 14. There are 16 residues in the CDR3. For the CDR3, the DNA is TGTGCCAGCAGCCCCGGGACAGGGTTTCACAGCGGCGAGCAGTACTTC. Its translation is CASSPGTGFHSGEQYF.

This chain joins TRBV10-3 and TRBJ1-3; no clear D gene. The CDR3 sequence is 15 residues long. V lost 4 bases and J lost 0, with 10 bases in between. Germline values: CDR1 ENHRY, CDR2 SYGVKD. The CDR3 spells CAISGGGSSGNTIYF. CDR3 bases: TGTGCCATCAGTGGCGGCGGATCCTCTGGAAACACCATATATTTT.

The V gene is TRBV19, the J gene TRBJ2-5, with a weak D call TRBD2 (5 bases). Germline-derived CDR1 and CDR2 are LNHDA and SQIVND (reference sequence). This CDR3 region has 13 residues. Trimming left V 6 bases short and J 5 bases short, with 13 bases between. The CDR3 DNA reads as TGTGCCAGTAGAGGATTTACGGGGGAGACCCAGTACTTC. Its protein is CASRGFTGETQYF.

The gene calls are TRBV18 and TRBJ2-1; TRBD1 matches at 10 bases. V was pared by 2 bases and J by 9 bases, with 4 bases of the junction left unmatched. The CDR3 has 14 residues. Germline-derived CDR1 and CDR2 are KGHSH and LQKENI. The CDR3 reads CASSPGTGESEQFF. The CDR3 bases are TGTGCCAGCTCACCAGGGACAGGGGAGAGTGAGCAGTTCTTC. The full variable domain, with the rest looked up from reference TRBV18 and TRBJ2-1, is NAGVMQNPRHLVRRRGQEARLRCSPMKGHSHVYWYRQLPEEGLKFMVYLQKENIIDESGMPKERFSAEFPKEGPSILRIQQVVRGDSAAYFCASSPGTGESEQFFGPGTRLTVL.

The gene calls are TRBV4-1 and TRBJ2-7; 11 nucleotides agree with TRBD2. The J segment lost 1 base and the V segment lost 2 bases, leaving 7 bases of the junction unmatched. CDR3 size: 17 residues. Per the germline V gene, CDR1 is MGHRA and CDR2 is YSYEKL. CDR3 DNA: TGCGCCAGCAGCCAACTCCTTAGCGGGGGGGGATCCTACGAGCAGTACTTC. Protein: CASSQLLSGGGSYEQYF.

The chain has TRBV28 and TRBJ2-3; D ambiguous. Trimming took off 8 bases at V and 2 bases at J, with 5 bases between the two ends. The CDR3 is made up of 11 amino acids. Germline V gives CDR1 MDHEN, CDR2 SYDVKM. As DNA, the CDR3 is TGTGCCAGCTCAATCACAGATACGCAGTATTTT. It codes for CASSITDTQYF.

CDR3: CASSLETDSPLHF. DNA for the CDR3: TGTGCCAGCAGCTTAGAGACAGATTCACCCCTCCACTTT. The chain couples TRBV7-3 to TRBJ1-6, with a weak D call TRBD1 (5 bases). Trimming removed 2 bases from V and 8 bases from J, with 7 bases in between. The CDR3 totals 13 residues. Germline CDR1 SGHTA, CDR2 FQGTGA. Together with reference TRBV7-3 and TRBJ1-6, the CDR3 gives the full variable domain: GAGVSQTPSNKVTEKGKYVELRCDPISGHTALYWYRQSLGQGPEFLIYFQGTGAADDSGLPNDRFFAVRPEGSVSTLKIQRTERGDSAVYLCASSLETDSPLHFGNGTRLTVT.

The CDR3 loop reads CATSEGQFTPGETQYF. The CDR3 DNA reads TGTGCCACCTCTGAGGGACAGTTCACCCCAGGGGAGACCCAGTACTTC. J is TRBJ2-5 and V is TRBV24-1; 7 bases align to TRBD1. CDR3 size: 16 residues. Germline assignment: CDR1 KGHDR and CDR2 SFDVKD. V shed 9 bases and J 5 bases; nucleotides not matched to a gene: 17.

The J gene is TRBJ1-5, the V gene TRBV27; D unresolved. Germline lookup yields CDR1 MNHEY and CDR2 SMNVEV (reference sequence). The CDR3 extends over 12 amino acids. The V end was cut by 6 bases, the J end by 7 bases, with 10 bases between. In DNA, the CDR3 is TGTGCCAGCAGCCAGATTGGGCAGCCCCAGCATTTT. Translated: CASSQIGQPQHF.

The chain links TRBV28 to TRBJ1-2; no firm D call. Trimming shortened V by 5 bases and J by 0 bases, and 25 bases separated the two germline ends. Germline CDR1 reads MDHEN; CDR2 reads SYDVKM. CDR3 length: 19 amino acids. CDR3 DNA: TGTGCCAGCAGTCCTATATTCCCGAACGGCGATCCAGCTAACTATGGCTACACCTTC. This gives the protein CASSPIFPNGDPANYGYTF.

This clone was seen only once. The chain links TRBV7-9 to TRBJ2-7, with TRBD1 as a possible D gene (6 bases). The V gene's germline CDR1 is SEHNR and CDR2 FQNEAQ (reference sequence). The CDR3 is 14 amino acids. V was trimmed by 4 bases and J by 5 bases, leaving 15 bases between them. In DNA form, the CDR3 reads TGTGCCAGCAGCTCTCAAGGGGGAAGCCACGAGCAGTACTTC. Protein: CASSSQGGSHEQYF.

This clone turned up a few times. This chain links TRBV27 with TRBJ1-2, with D possibly being TRBD1 (6 bases). The CDR3 length is 16 residues. The germline V gene has CDR1 MNHEY and CDR2 SMNVEV (reference sequence). Trimming pared 5 bases from V and 5 bases from J, leaving 21 bases between. The CDR3 DNA follows: TGTGCCAGCAGTCCCTCGGGAGTGGGAGGGGGATATGGCTACACCTTC. Translated, it gives CASSPSGVGGGYGYTF.

This chain connects TRBV4-1 to TRBJ2-7; D gene ambiguous. CDR3 length: 16 amino acids. From germline, CDR1 is MGHRA and CDR2 YSYEKL. Trimming left V 2 bases short and J 3 bases short, with 17 bases between. The CDR3 is CASSQSGTAFYYEQYF. The CDR3, as DNA: TGCGCCAGCAGCCAAAGTGGCACCGCATTTTACTACGAGCAGTACTTC.

The chain joins TRBV19 to TRBJ2-2; 12 bases line up with TRBD1. CDR1 LNHDA and CDR2 SQIVND come from the germline V gene (reference sequence). The CDR3 length is 18 residues. Losses at the gene ends were 3 bases for V and 7 bases for J; bases not matched to a gene: 12. CDR3 in amino acids: CASSIRGTGGAMIGELFF. DNA for the CDR3: TGTGCCAGTAGTATCCGCGGGACAGGGGGCGCAATGATCGGGGAGCTGTTTTTT.